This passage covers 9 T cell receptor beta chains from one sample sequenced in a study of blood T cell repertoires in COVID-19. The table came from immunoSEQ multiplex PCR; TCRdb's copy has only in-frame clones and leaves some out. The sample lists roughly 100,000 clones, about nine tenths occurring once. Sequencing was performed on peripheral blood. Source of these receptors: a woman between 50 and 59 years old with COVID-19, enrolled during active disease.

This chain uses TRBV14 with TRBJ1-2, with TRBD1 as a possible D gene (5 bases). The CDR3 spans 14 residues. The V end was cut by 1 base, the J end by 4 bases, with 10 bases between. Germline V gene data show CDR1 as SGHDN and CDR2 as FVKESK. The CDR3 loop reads CASSQGYDSYGYTF. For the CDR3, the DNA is TGTGCCAGCAGCCAAGGCTACGACAGCTATGGCTACACCTTC.

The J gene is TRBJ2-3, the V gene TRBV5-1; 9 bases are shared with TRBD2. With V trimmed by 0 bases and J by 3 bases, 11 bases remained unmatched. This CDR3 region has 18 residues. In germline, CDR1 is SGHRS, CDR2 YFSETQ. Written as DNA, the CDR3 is TGCGCCAGCAGCTTGGTTCCCCTTCTAGCGGGGTTAACAGATACGCAGTATTTT. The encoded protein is CASSLVPLLAGLTDTQYF.

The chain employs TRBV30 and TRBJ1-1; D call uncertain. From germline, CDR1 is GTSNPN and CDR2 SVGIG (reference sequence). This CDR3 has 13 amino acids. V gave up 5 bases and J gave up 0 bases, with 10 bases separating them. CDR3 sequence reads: CAWSETVNTEAFF. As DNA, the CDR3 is TGTGCCTGGTCGGAGACGGTGAACACTGAAGCTTTCTTT.

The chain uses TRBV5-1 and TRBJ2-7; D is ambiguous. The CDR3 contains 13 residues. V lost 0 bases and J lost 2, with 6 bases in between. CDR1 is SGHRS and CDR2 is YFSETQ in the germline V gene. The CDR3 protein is CASSLEPAYEQYF. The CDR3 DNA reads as TGCGCCAGCAGCTTGGAACCAGCCTACGAGCAGTACTTC.

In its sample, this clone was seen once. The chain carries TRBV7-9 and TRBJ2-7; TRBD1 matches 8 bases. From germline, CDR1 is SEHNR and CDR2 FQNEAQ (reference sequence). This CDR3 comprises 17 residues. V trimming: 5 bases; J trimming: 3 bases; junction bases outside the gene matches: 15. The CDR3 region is CASSPSAPGTGNYEQYF. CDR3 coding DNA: TGTGCCAGCAGCCCTAGTGCCCCTGGGACAGGAAACTACGAGCAGTACTTC. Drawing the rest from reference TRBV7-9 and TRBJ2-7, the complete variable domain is DTGVSQNPRHKITKRGQNVTFRCDPISEHNRLYWYRQTLGQGPEFLTYFQNEAQLEKSRLLSDRFSAERPKGSFSTLEIQRTEQGDSAMYLCASSPSAPGTGNYEQYFGPGTRLTVT.

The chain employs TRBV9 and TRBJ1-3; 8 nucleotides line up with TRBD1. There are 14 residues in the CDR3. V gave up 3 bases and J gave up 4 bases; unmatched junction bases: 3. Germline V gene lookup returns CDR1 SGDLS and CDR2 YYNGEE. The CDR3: CASSETGVGNTIYF. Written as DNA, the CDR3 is TGTGCCAGCAGCGAGACAGGGGTGGGAAACACCATATATTTT.

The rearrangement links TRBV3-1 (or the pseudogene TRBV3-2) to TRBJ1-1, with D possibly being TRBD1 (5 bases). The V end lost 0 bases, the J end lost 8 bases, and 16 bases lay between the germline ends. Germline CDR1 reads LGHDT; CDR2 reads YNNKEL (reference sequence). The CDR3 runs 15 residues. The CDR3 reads CASSQDWGGVGEAFF. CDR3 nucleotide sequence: TGTGCCAGCAGCCAAGATTGGGGGGGAGTGGGCGAAGCTTTCTTT.

The CDR3 reads CASSQGGTADSPLHF. Here the CDR3 DNA reads TGTGCCAGCAGCCAAGGTGGGACAGCAGATTCACCCCTCCACTTT. The V call is TRBV3-1 (or the pseudogene TRBV3-2), the J call TRBJ1-6; 7 bases match TRBD1. Looked up from germline, CDR1 is LGHDT and CDR2 is YNNKEL (reference sequence). V gave up 1 base and J gave up 8 bases; unmatched junction bases: 5. The CDR3 contains 15 residues.

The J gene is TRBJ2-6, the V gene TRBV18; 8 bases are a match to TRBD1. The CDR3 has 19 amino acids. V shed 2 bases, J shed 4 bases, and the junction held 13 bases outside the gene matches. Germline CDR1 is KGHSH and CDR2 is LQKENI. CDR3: CASSPVSRQGAPGANVLTF. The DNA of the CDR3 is TGTGCCAGCTCACCAGTCAGCCGGCAGGGGGCGCCCGGGGCCAACGTCCTGACTTTC.